This TCR beta chain emerged from a study of identifying expanded T cells in peripheral blood. Regarding the study as a whole: Across healthy donors, higher total template counts meant significantly greater roughly two-week count variance. Over about two and four weeks, about 15 and 19 clones changed, versus approximately 1.1 between replicates.

Points on this clone: The antigen remains unidentified.

Germline V gene sequence: CDR1 LNHNV, CDR2 YYDKDF (reference sequence). Between the trimmed V and J ends, which lost 3 bases and 4 bases, there was a span of 10 bases. The CDR3 is 14 residues long. Data came from immunoSEQ multiplex PCR; TCRdb stores just in-frame clones and leaves some out. The sample consists of more than 55,000 clones, about 87% of them appearing once. Collection occurred without any documented infections or immune events in donors. The chain couples TRBV15 to TRBJ2-1; a weak D match, TRBD2 (6 bases). The sequence came from a person between 18 and 75 years old in good health. What was sequenced was blood. CDR3 protein: CATSRGEVYNEQFF. CDR3 DNA: TGTGCCACCAGCAGGGGGGAGGTATACAATGAGCAGTTCTTC. The full variable domain, rest sourced from reference TRBV15 and TRBJ2-1, is DAMVIQNPRYQVTQFGKPVTLSCSQTLNHNVMYWYQQKSSQAPKLLFHYYDKDFNNEADTPDNFQSRRPNTSFCFLDIRSPGLGDTAMYLCATSRGEVYNEQFFGPGTRLTVL.